These 14 T cell receptor beta chains were sequenced from one sample in a study of OX40 agonist ivuxolimab in advanced cancers. This table comes from immunoSEQ multiplex PCR, and its TCRdb copy is limited to in-frame clones, with some not included. The sample has 99,000 or so clones; around 92% are singletons. The specimen comprised CD4+ or CD8+ T cells sorted from blood, sampled in a trial of the OX40 agonist ivuxolimab. These receptors came from an adult with an advanced solid tumor such as melanoma, head and neck, liver or kidney cancer.

The chain is built from TRBV7-9 and TRBJ2-1; possible D gene TRBD2, 6 bases. V lost 2 bases and J lost 4, with 12 bases in between. The CDR3 sequence is 15 residues long. The germline V gene encodes CDR1 SEHNR and CDR2 FQNEAQ (reference sequence). CDR3 loop: CASSLIPGLYNEQFF. The CDR3 region has the DNA TGTGCCAGCAGCTTAATCCCGGGACTGTACAATGAGCAGTTCTTC.

This chain links TRBV5-4 with TRBJ2-5, with 7 positions matching TRBD1. V gave up 0 bases and J gave up 5 bases; unmatched junction bases: 4. This CDR3 is 14 amino acids long. Germline CDR1 and CDR2: SGHNT and YYREEE (reference sequence). The CDR3 nucleotides read TGTGCCAGCAGCTTGGGAGGGGGCGACGAGACCCAGTACTTC. It yields the protein CASSLGGGDETQYF.

The DNA for the CDR3 is TGTGCCAGCAGTTTCGCAGGGGGCGAACGGGGCTACACCTTC. Translated: CASSFAGGERGYTF. This rearrangement joins TRBV27 to TRBJ1-2; 8 nucleotides align to TRBD1. Germline lookup yields CDR1 MNHEY and CDR2 SMNVEV (reference sequence). Germline trimming cut 3 bases from V and 8 bases from J; bases unmatched to any gene: 8. CDR3 size: 14 residues.

This clone showed up just once. The V gene is TRBV5-5, the J gene TRBJ1-5; no definite D call. Trimming removed 3 bases from V and 5 bases from J, with 6 bases in between. The CDR3 extends over 12 amino acids. Germline V gene data show CDR1 as SGHKS and CDR2 as YYEKEE (reference sequence). The chain's CDR3 is CASSSRDQPQHF. In DNA, the CDR3 is TGTGCCAGCAGCTCCAGAGATCAGCCCCAGCATTTT.

The chain uses TRBV4-1 and TRBJ1-5; D not resolved. Germline V CDR1 and CDR2: MGHRA, YSYEKL. CDR3 length: 16 amino acids. V lost 3 bases, J lost 3 bases, and 15 bases lay in between. The chain's CDR3 is CASSHGLEGHNQPQHF. CDR3 bases: TGCGCCAGCAGCCACGGGTTAGAGGGTCACAATCAGCCCCAGCATTTT.

The chain links TRBV28 to TRBJ2-3, with D tentatively TRBD1 (7 bases). The V gene lost 5 bases and the J gene lost 9 bases, with 18 bases spanning the gap. Per the germline V gene, CDR1 is MDHEN and CDR2 is SYDVKM. CDR3 length: 14 residues. The CDR3 spells CASSRAGTDKTQYF. CDR3 bases: TGTGCCAGCAGTCGGGCGGGGACAGATAAAACGCAGTATTTT.

The CDR3 DNA is TGTGCCAGCAGCCGCTGGTGGAACACTGAAGCTTTCTTT. Amino acid sequence: CASSRWWNTEAFF. The rearrangement joins TRBV6-5 to TRBJ1-1; the D is unclear. Trimming removed 6 bases at V and 1 base at J, with 9 bases between. The CDR3 is 13 amino acids. Germline CDR1 is MNHEY and CDR2 is SVGAGI.

This clone was detected a few times. This chain uses TRBV2 with TRBJ2-7; the match to TRBD1 covers 8 bases. V was pared by 5 bases and J by 6 bases, with 6 bases of the junction left unmatched. Germline CDR1 is SNHLY and CDR2 is FYNNEI. The CDR3 has 13 residues. The CDR3 DNA reads TGTGCCAGCAGTTACCTCGGACAGGGCGAGCAGTACGTC. Translation gives CASSYLGQGEQYV.

This rearrangement joins TRBV7-8 to TRBJ2-5; D may be TRBD1 or TRBD2 (5 bases each). Germline lookup yields CDR1 SGHVS and CDR2 FQNEAQ. Between the trimmed V and J ends, which lost 5 bases and 7 bases, there was a span of 20 bases. This CDR3 has 15 amino acids. The DNA of the CDR3 is TGTGCCAGCAGCAAACAAAGGGACCCCCGGGGGACCCAGTACTTC. This translates into CASSKQRDPRGTQYF.

The chain employs TRBV2 and TRBJ1-1, with D possibly TRBD1 on 5 matching bases. The germline V gene has CDR1 SNHLY and CDR2 FYNNEI. This CDR3 has 19 amino acids. The V end was cut by 0 bases, the J end by 0 bases, with 20 bases between. The CDR3 loop reads CASSEAATLGRGMNTEAFF. DNA for the CDR3: TGTGCCAGCAGTGAAGCGGCTACCCTCGGTCGGGGGATGAACACTGAAGCTTTCTTT.

The V and J genes are TRBV15 and TRBJ1-2; D is perhaps TRBD1 (5 bases). Germline V gene data show CDR1 as LNHNV and CDR2 as YYDKDF (reference sequence). CDR3 length: 15 residues. Between the trimmed V and J ends, which lost 0 bases and 4 bases, there was a span of 12 bases. The CDR3 DNA reads TGTGCCACCAGCAGAGAAAAGTGGGGGAGCTATGGCTACACCTTC. It specifies CATSREKWGSYGYTF.

The chain recombines TRBV9 with TRBJ2-7; 7 bases are a match to TRBD2. This CDR3 has 17 residues. V lost 0 bases to trimming and J lost 7 bases; unmatched junction nucleotides: 16. From germline, CDR1 is SGDLS and CDR2 YYNGEE. The CDR3 bases are TGTGCCAGCAGCGTAGCTACTCGGGCAGGGAGGGATATTGAGCAGTACGTC. It is translated as CASSVATRAGRDIEQYV.

This chain uses TRBV27 with TRBJ2-2, with a possible D match to TRBD2 (5 bases). Trimming cost V 5 bases and J 1 base, with 14 bases left between them. The CDR3 covers 16 residues. In germline, CDR1 is MNHEY, CDR2 SMNVEV (reference sequence). CDR3 nucleotides: TGTGCCAGCAGTATTGCCGGGATCGGGAACACCGGGGAGCTGTTTTTT. This translates into CASSIAGIGNTGELFF.

This clone has only one observation. Additional DNA sequences in this sample encode the identical CDR3. This sequence joins TRBV7-2 and TRBJ1-1; D call uncertain. This CDR3 contains 14 residues. Trimming took off 1 base at V and 1 base at J, with 7 bases between the two ends. The germline gives CDR1 SGHTA, CDR2 FQGNSA. The CDR3: CASSLVAGNTEAFF. The CDR3 DNA is TGTGCCAGCAGCTTAGTTGCGGGGAACACTGAAGCTTTCTTT.